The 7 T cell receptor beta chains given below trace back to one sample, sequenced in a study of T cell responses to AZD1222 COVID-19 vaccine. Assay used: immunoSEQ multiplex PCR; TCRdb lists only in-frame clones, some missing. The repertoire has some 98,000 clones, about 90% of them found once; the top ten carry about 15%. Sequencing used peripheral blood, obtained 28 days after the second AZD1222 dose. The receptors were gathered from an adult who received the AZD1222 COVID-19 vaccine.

The CDR3 DNA reads TGCGCCAGCAGCTTGGAGGGAGGCTCCTACAATGAGCAGTTCTTC. It codes for CASSLEGGSYNEQFF. V gene TRBV5-1 combines with J gene TRBJ2-1, with D possibly TRBD2 on 6 matching bases. Germline V lookup: CDR1 SGHRS, CDR2 YFSETQ. The CDR3 is made up of 15 amino acids. V was cut by 0 bases and J by 0 bases, with 7 bases left in between.

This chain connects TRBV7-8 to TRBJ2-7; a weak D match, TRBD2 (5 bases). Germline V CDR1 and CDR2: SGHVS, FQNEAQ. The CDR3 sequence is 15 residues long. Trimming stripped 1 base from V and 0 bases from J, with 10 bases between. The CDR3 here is CASSLGGHPSYEQYF. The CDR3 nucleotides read TGTGCCAGCAGCTTAGGCGGGCACCCCTCCTACGAGCAGTACTTC.

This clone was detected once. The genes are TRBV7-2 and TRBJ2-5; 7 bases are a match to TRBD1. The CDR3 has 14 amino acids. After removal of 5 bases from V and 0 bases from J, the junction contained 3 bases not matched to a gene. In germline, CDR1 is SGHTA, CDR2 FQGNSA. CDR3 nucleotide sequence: TGTGCCAGCAGCGTACAGGGGTACCAAGAGACCCAGTACTTC. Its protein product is CASSVQGYQETQYF.

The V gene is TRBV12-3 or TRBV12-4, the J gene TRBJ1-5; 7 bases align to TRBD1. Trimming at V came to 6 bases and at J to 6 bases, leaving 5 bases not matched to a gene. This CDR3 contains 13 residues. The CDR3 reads CASSQGGIQPQHF. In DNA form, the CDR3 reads TGTGCCAGCAGCCAAGGGGGCATTCAGCCCCAGCATTTT.

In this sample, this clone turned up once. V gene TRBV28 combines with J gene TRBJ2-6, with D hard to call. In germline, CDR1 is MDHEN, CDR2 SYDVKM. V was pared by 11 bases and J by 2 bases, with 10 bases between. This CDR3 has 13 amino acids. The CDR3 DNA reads TGTGCCTCCTTATCGACTGGGGCCAACGTCCTGACTTTC. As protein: CASLSTGANVLTF.

CDR3 amino acids: CASSLRAGSGQPQHF. DNA of the CDR3: TGTGCCAGCAGTTTAAGGGCAGGGTCAGGGCAGCCCCAGCATTTT. The rearrangement links TRBV27 to TRBJ1-5; perhaps TRBD1 as D (5 bases). V was pared by 2 bases and J by 7 bases, with 15 bases between. This CDR3 region has 15 residues. From germline, CDR1 is MNHEY and CDR2 SMNVEV (reference sequence).

CDR3 DNA: TGCGCCAGCAGCGAGAACAGGGGCAATAATTCACCCCTCCACTTT. Residues: CASSENRGNNSPLHF. This rearrangement joins TRBV5-1 to TRBJ1-6, with 7 positions matching TRBD1. After removal of 4 bases from V and 5 bases from J, the junction contained 6 bases not matched to a gene. The germline V gene has CDR1 SGHRS and CDR2 YFSETQ. CDR3 length: 15 amino acids.